The source of this TCR beta chain is a study of blood T cell repertoires in COVID-19. Study information: Material from acute and convalescent COVID-19 was sourced from the United States, Italy and Spain. Sample material is recorded as cDNA or gDNA derived from T cells, B-cell-depleted T cells, or PBMCs.

In the original workflow: Using reference gene primer amplification, nucleated cell counts were estimated. Generated by immunoSEQ multiplex PCR, the TCRdb table keeps only in-frame clones and is missing some. V and J calls and clone size are those listed in that table; D and trimming were worked out from the DNA. The table records some 70,000 clones, just over 85% of them present only once. The germline gives CDR1 MDHEN, CDR2 SYDVKM. The CDR3 consists of 14 residues. The V and J ends lost 4 bases and 2 bases respectively, with 9 bases between them. The sequence was collected from a young man with acute or convalescent COVID-19. The genes are TRBV28 and TRBJ1-5; D gene ambiguous. Sequenced: peripheral blood. The CDR3 DNA reads as TGTGCCAGCAGTTCCGGGTTGGGCAATCAGCCCCAGCATTTT. This encodes CASSSGLGNQPQHF.